The 31 T cell receptor beta chains presented below share a single source sample, sequenced in a study of T cells in localized non-small cell lung cancer. Repertoires were generated with immunoSEQ multiplex PCR, while TCRdb's copy carries only in-frame clones and drops some. There are fewer than 9,000 clones in the sample; approximately 87% occur only once, and approximately 30% lies in the top ten. The sample was peripheral blood, taken before any cancer treatment. These receptors originate from a male donor older than 55 with stage III lung adenocarcinoma.

V and J are TRBV5-8 and TRBJ1-2; D gene uncertain. CDR3 length equals 15 residues. The V gene's germline CDR1 is SGHTS and CDR2 YDEGEE. Trimming shortened V by 2 bases and J by 4 bases, and 15 bases separated the two germline ends. For the CDR3, the DNA is TGTGCCAGCAGCTTAGAAGAGCTCAGCTTCTATGGCTACACCTTC. Protein product: CASSLEELSFYGYTF.

The V call is TRBV9, the J call TRBJ2-7; the match to TRBD1 covers 10 bases. The CDR3 runs to 14 residues. The V gene's germline CDR1 is SGDLS and CDR2 YYNGEE. With 4 bases clipped from V and 6 bases from J, the junction kept 7 bases outside the gene matches. This chain's CDR3 is CASSRGQGYGEQYF. In DNA form, the CDR3 reads TGTGCCAGCAGCAGGGGACAGGGGTACGGCGAGCAGTACTTC.

The chain is built from TRBV6-1 and TRBJ1-1; D may be TRBD1 (5 bases). The CDR3 is 15 residues long. Germline lookup yields CDR1 MNHNS and CDR2 SASEGT. V lost 6 bases, J lost 5 bases, and 19 bases lay in between. The CDR3 bases are TGTGCCAGCAGCATCTCCACGGGACGGTGGACTGAAGCTTTCTTT. Translated: CASSISTGRWTEAFF.

CDR3 nucleotides: TGCGCCAGCAGCCGGACGGACCTCGGCTCCTATAATTCACCCCTCCACTTT. This translates into CASSRTDLGSYNSPLHF. V usage is TRBV4-1 and J usage is TRBJ1-6; D uncertain. Germline CDR1 MGHRA, CDR2 YSYEKL. This CDR3 comprises 17 residues. V shed 4 bases and J shed 0 bases, with 13 bases lying between them.

The chain combines TRBV5-1 with TRBJ1-1; maybe TRBD1 (6 bases). Germline V gives CDR1 SGHRS, CDR2 YFSETQ. The CDR3 has 15 amino acids. Trimming stripped 3 bases from V and 3 bases from J, with 15 bases between. Here the CDR3 reads CASSSTGHRDTEAFF. CDR3 nucleotide sequence: TGCGCCAGCAGCTCGACGGGACATAGGGACACTGAAGCTTTCTTT.

The chain links TRBV18 to TRBJ1-1, with D uncertain. V lost 3 bases and J lost 2, with 13 bases in between. This CDR3 is 15 amino acids long. Looked up from germline, CDR1 is KGHSH and CDR2 is LQKENI. CDR3 DNA: TGTGCCAGCTCACCGGATACGGATTACAACACTGAAGCTTTCTTT. Translating it yields CASSPDTDYNTEAFF. Based on the CDR3 plus reference TRBV18 and TRBJ1-1, the full variable domain is NAGVMQNPRHLVRRRGQEARLRCSPMKGHSHVYWYRQLPEEGLKFMVYLQKENIIDESGMPKERFSAEFPKEGPSILRIQQVVRGDSAAYFCASSPDTDYNTEAFFGQGTRLTVV.

Here the CDR3 reads CASSVAASGQFF. CDR3 in DNA: TGTGCCAGCAGTGTGGCAGCCTCAGGGCAGTTCTTC. V usage is TRBV6-1 and J usage is TRBJ2-1; D gene ambiguous. CDR1 is MNHNS and CDR2 is SASEGT in the germline V gene. The CDR3 sequence is 12 residues long. V lost 4 bases and J 12 bases, leaving 13 bases between the germline ends.

The V and J genes are TRBV7-2 and TRBJ2-7; maybe TRBD1 (6 bases). The CDR3 contains 15 residues. Germline CDR1 SGHTA, CDR2 FQGNSA. V was pared by 0 bases and J by 4 bases, with 13 bases between. The CDR3 reads CASSLAGTMTYEQYF. CDR3 nucleotide sequence: TGTGCCAGCAGCTTAGCCGGGACAATGACTTACGAGCAGTACTTC.

The chain uses TRBV10-3 and TRBJ2-1; 14 bases are a match to TRBD2. The CDR3 length is 19 residues. In germline, CDR1 is ENHRY, CDR2 SYGVKD. The V segment lost 2 bases and the J segment 0 bases; nucleotides outside the gene matches: 6. The CDR3 nucleotides are TGTGCCATCAGTGAGATCGGGACTAGCGGGGGAAGCTCCTACAATGAGCAGTTCTTC. It yields the protein CAISEIGTSGGSSYNEQFF.

This clone appeared once. This chain joins TRBV7-2 and TRBJ2-1; 10 nucleotides match TRBD2. With 8 bases clipped from V and 5 bases from J, the junction kept 6 bases outside the gene matches. CDR1 and CDR2 (germline): SGHTA, FQGNSA. There are 14 residues in the CDR3. In DNA form, the CDR3 reads TGTGCCAGCTCCGGACTAGCGGCTAACAATGAGCAGTTCTTC. It translates to CASSGLAANNEQFF.

V and J are TRBV10-3 and TRBJ2-2; D is uncertain. CDR3 length: 12 residues. Germline V gene lookup returns CDR1 ENHRY and CDR2 SYGVKD. V lost 7 bases to trimming and J lost 5 bases, with 8 bases between them. The CDR3 region has the DNA TGTGCCATCAATCAGGAAACCGGGGAGCTGTTTTTT. It translates to CAINQETGELFF.

The CDR3, as DNA: TGTGCCAGCAGCTTAGTGTCTGGGGGGTTGGGTGAAAAACTGTTTTTT. As protein: CASSLVSGGLGEKLFF. The V gene is TRBV7-8, the J gene TRBJ1-4, with D possibly TRBD1 on 5 matching bases. Germline CDR1 reads SGHVS; CDR2 reads FQNEAQ. The CDR3 is made up of 16 amino acids. Deletions cut 1 base from V and 7 bases from J, with 16 bases between.

Points on this clone: The junction differs from germline at one of its ends, possibly a read error. The rearrangement joins TRBV19 to TRBJ2-7, with D possibly being TRBD2 (5 bases). Germline V gives CDR1 LNHDA, CDR2 SQIVND (reference sequence). CDR3 length: 12 residues. CDR3 sequence: CATSGGFYEQYF. CDR3 nucleotides: TGTGCCACTAGTGGCGGGTTCTACGAGCAGTACTTC.

The chain links TRBV5-8 to TRBJ2-7; 7 bases line up with TRBD2. CDR1 is SGHTS and CDR2 is YDEGEE in the germline V gene. V dropped 0 bases and J dropped 6; count of bases not matched to a gene: 9. The CDR3 totals 15 residues. The CDR3 here is CASSLAGRSSFEQYF. The CDR3 bases are TGTGCCAGCAGCTTGGCCGGGAGGTCCTCGTTCGAGCAGTACTTC.

This sequence joins TRBV7-2 and TRBJ2-1; 13 bases map to TRBD2. The CDR3 spans 15 residues. Per the germline V gene, CDR1 is SGHTA and CDR2 is FQGNSA. After removal of 5 bases from V and 7 bases from J, the junction contained 5 bases not matched to a gene. CDR3 sequence: CASSLGLAGVNEQFF. Written as DNA, the CDR3 is TGTGCCAGCAGCCTCGGACTAGCGGGAGTGAATGAGCAGTTCTTC.

DNA for the CDR3: TGTGCCAGCATCCTGCACCCGCAGGGTTATCAGCCCCAGCATTTT. This codes for CASILHPQGYQPQHF. The chain is built from TRBV7-9 and TRBJ1-5; a weak D match, TRBD1 (5 bases). This CDR3 is 15 amino acids long. Germline V gene sequence: CDR1 SEHNR, CDR2 FQNEAQ (reference sequence). V dropped 7 bases and J dropped 5 bases, with 18 bases sitting between them.

This clone appeared a few times. V is TRBV5-5 and J is TRBJ2-2, with D unclear. V was clipped by 1 base and J by 6 bases, with 7 bases between them. Germline CDR1 is SGHKS and CDR2 is YYEKEE (reference sequence). This CDR3 spans 13 amino acids. The CDR3 region is CASSLIFPGELFF. For the CDR3, the DNA is TGTGCCAGCAGCTTGATTTTTCCCGGGGAGCTGTTTTTT.

This chain links TRBV19 with TRBJ1-4; D remains unclear. Germline-derived CDR1 and CDR2 are LNHDA and SQIVND (reference sequence). CDR3 length: 13 residues. V was pared by 0 bases and J by 7 bases, with 6 bases between. In nucleotides, the CDR3 is TGTGCCAGTAGTATAGAGACTGGTGAAAAACTGTTTTTT. Protein sequence: CASSIETGEKLFF.

The chain recombines TRBV27 with TRBJ2-4; 10 positions agree with TRBD2. This CDR3 has 18 residues. The J segment lost 1 base and the V segment lost 2 bases, leaving 8 bases of the junction unmatched. Germline CDR1 and CDR2: MNHEY and SMNVEV (reference sequence). The CDR3 DNA reads TGTGCCAGCAGTTTACGATTAGCGGGGGGCGAGGCCAAAAACATTCAGTACTTC. It translates to CASSLRLAGGEAKNIQYF.

The genes are TRBV5-4 and TRBJ2-1; the D is unclear. Germline V gene data show CDR1 as SGHNT and CDR2 as YYREEE (reference sequence). This CDR3 comprises 15 residues. V was shortened by 0 bases and J by 0 bases, with 7 bases between the two germline ends. CDR3 loop: CASSLGGSSYNEQFF. The CDR3 DNA is TGTGCCAGCAGCTTGGGTGGGTCCTCCTACAATGAGCAGTTCTTC.

The chain combines TRBV30 with TRBJ1-1; perhaps TRBD1 as D (5 bases). The CDR3 runs 13 residues. Germline V gene lookup returns CDR1 GTSNPN and CDR2 SVGIG (reference sequence). Trimming cost V 4 bases and J 5 bases, with 14 bases left between them. CDR3 bases: TGTGCCTGGAAAGGGACGATGGGAACTGAAGCTTTCTTT. This gives the protein CAWKGTMGTEAFF. Complete variable domain (other parts from reference TRBV30 and TRBJ1-1): SQTIHQWPATLVQPVGSPLSLECTVEGTSNPNLYWYRQAAGRGLQLLFYSVGIGQISSEVPQNLSASRPQDRQFILSSKKLLLSDSGFYLCAWKGTMGTEAFFGQGTRLTVV.

The V and J genes are TRBV5-1 and TRBJ1-2; 8 bases are a match to TRBD1. Germline CDR1 reads SGHRS; CDR2 reads YFSETQ. The V segment lost 3 bases and the J segment 4 bases; nucleotides outside the gene matches: 8. This CDR3 region has 15 residues. The CDR3 DNA is TGCGCCAGCAGCTCCGGGACAGGAGTTGGCTATGGCTACACCTTC. Protein sequence: CASSSGTGVGYGYTF.

The chain joins TRBV10-3 to TRBJ1-6; 9 bases match TRBD1. Germline-derived CDR1 and CDR2 are ENHRY and SYGVKD. The CDR3 covers 13 residues. V shed 10 bases and J 9 bases; nucleotides not matched to a gene: 7. The DNA of the CDR3 is TGTGCCAACGGACAGGGGAAAAGTTCACCCCTCCACTTT. It encodes CANGQGKSSPLHF.

V and J are TRBV19 and TRBJ1-1, with 7 bases identical to TRBD1. CDR3 length: 14 amino acids. Germline CDR1 reads LNHDA; CDR2 reads SQIVND (reference sequence). V gave up 3 bases and J gave up 0 bases; unmatched junction bases: 1. CDR3 DNA sequence: TGTGCCAGTAGTATCACAGGGGTGAACACTGAAGCTTTCTTT. Encoded protein: CASSITGVNTEAFF.

The V and J genes are TRBV10-3 and TRBJ2-7; D might be TRBD2 (5 bases). Germline lookup yields CDR1 ENHRY and CDR2 SYGVKD. The CDR3 covers 14 residues. Deletions cut 10 bases from V and 4 bases from J, with 20 bases between. In nucleotides, the CDR3 is TGTGCCACCATGGGAGACCGGGCTGGGTACGAGCAGTACTTC. This translates into CATMGDRAGYEQYF.

Here the CDR3 DNA reads TGTGCCAGCAGCGAGAGGGGGTTAGGGTATGGCTACACCTTC. Translation: CASSERGLGYGYTF. The rearrangement uses TRBV9 and TRBJ1-2, with a weak D call TRBD1 (6 bases). This CDR3 spans 14 amino acids. Germline V gives CDR1 SGDLS, CDR2 YYNGEE. The V end lost 3 bases, the J end lost 5 bases, and 14 bases lay between the germline ends.

This chain joins TRBV6-6 and TRBJ2-2; D call uncertain. Germline values: CDR1 MNHNY, CDR2 SVGAGI (reference sequence). Trimming removed 8 bases at V and 7 bases at J, with 14 bases between. The CDR3 spans 13 residues. CDR3 residues: CASSPLGGGELFF. The CDR3 DNA follows: TGTGCCAGCTCTCCCCTGGGTGGCGGGGAGCTGTTTTTT.

V gene TRBV5-1 combines with J gene TRBJ1-2; D gene unclear. Germline V gene data show CDR1 as SGHRS and CDR2 as YFSETQ. V was trimmed by 4 bases and J by 6 bases, leaving 13 bases between them. The CDR3 consists of 13 residues. Here the CDR3 DNA reads TGCGCCAGCAGCGGGGTTTTTGGAGATGGCTACACCTTC. The encoded protein is CASSGVFGDGYTF.

The chain carries TRBV28 and TRBJ2-2; no firm D call. The V and J ends lost 1 base and 5 bases respectively, with 8 bases between them. The CDR3 consists of 14 residues. Germline loops: CDR1 MDHEN, CDR2 SYDVKM. CDR3 amino acids: CASSLSAGTGELFF. The CDR3, as DNA: TGTGCCAGCAGTTTATCAGCAGGTACCGGGGAGCTGTTTTTT.

This chain links TRBV5-4 with TRBJ2-7; 9 nucleotides align to TRBD1. The CDR3 extends over 14 amino acids. The trim removed 4 bases at V and 5 bases at J, leaving 7 bases unmatched. The germline V gene encodes CDR1 SGHNT and CDR2 YYREEE (reference sequence). CDR3: CASSPGQGRNEQYF. DNA for the CDR3: TGTGCCAGCAGCCCGGGACAGGGTAGGAACGAGCAGTACTTC.

The chain has TRBV6-1 and TRBJ2-3; perhaps TRBD2 as D (5 bases). Looked up from germline, CDR1 is MNHNS and CDR2 is SASEGT. V lost 2 bases to trimming and J lost 1 base, with 10 bases between them. This CDR3 has 15 residues. As DNA, the CDR3 is TGTGCCAGCAGTGAAACTCCCGGGGGCACAGATACGCAGTATTTT. Translation: CASSETPGGTDTQYF.